This TCR beta chain derives from a study of T cells after yellow fever vaccination. Across the whole study: Low-cell-number fractions underwent preparation using SMART-Seq v4 Ultra Low Input. Findings of the study overall: Abundant clonotypes from the bulk population could contaminate FACS-sorted repertoires. Clones that expanded after primary vaccination mostly reappeared after the booster (96% CD4, about 89% CD8).

MiXCR was run by TCRdb on the 5' RACE reads, yielding one entry per CDR3 protein. The data contain about 220,000 distinct CDR3 sequences, approximately 3% of them singletons. A note on this clonotype: Its specificity is unknown.

The clonotype originates from a man between 18 and 35 years old who received the YFV17D yellow fever vaccine. The source was CD4+ T cells sorted from PBMCs, collected 10 days after the yellow fever booster vaccination.

The chain's CDR3 is CASSKGSAGNTIYF. In nucleotides, the CDR3 is TGTGCCAGTAGTAAGGGGAGCGCTGGAAACACCATATATTTT. The V and J genes are TRBV19 and TRBJ1-3; weak D call: TRBD1 (5 bases). The CDR3 runs to 14 residues. Germline CDR1 and CDR2: LNHDA and SQIVND (reference sequence). V shed 4 bases and J shed 2 bases, with 9 bases lying between them.